Below are 29 T cell receptor beta chains sequenced from a single sample in a study of shared clonotypes between healthy human individuals. Assay: immunoSEQ multiplex PCR; the TCRdb copy retains only in-frame clones and omits some. Of over a million clones in the sample, roughly 80% were seen once. The specimen was memory CD4+ T cells sorted from blood. The sample's subset: CD45RA-negative fraction. The receptor set was obtained from a man aged 18 to 35 in good health.

The V and J genes are TRBV20-1 and TRBJ1-1; no firm D call. CDR1 DFQATT and CDR2 SNEGSKA come from the germline V gene (reference sequence). V was trimmed by 6 bases and J by 8 bases, leaving 13 bases between them. The CDR3 totals 11 residues. The CDR3 spells CSADPGTEAFF. The CDR3 region has the DNA TGCAGTGCCGACCCCGGTACCGAAGCTTTCTTT.

The rearrangement uses TRBV7-6 and TRBJ1-1; D may be TRBD1 (5 bases). Trimming removed 1 base at V and 3 bases at J, with 9 bases between. The CDR3 length is 14 residues. Germline V lookup: CDR1 SGHVS, CDR2 FNYEAQ. The CDR3 DNA reads TGTGCCAGCAGCTTAGGGGGCAGCCACACTGAAGCTTTCTTT. This encodes CASSLGGSHTEAFF.

The rearrangement links TRBV28 to TRBJ1-1, with 9 bases fitting TRBD1. Trimming removed 6 bases from V and 8 bases from J; junction bases left unmatched: 10. The germline V gene encodes CDR1 MDHEN and CDR2 SYDVKM. The CDR3 is made up of 14 amino acids. The CDR3 loop reads CASSLNGQGREAFF. The CDR3 region has the DNA TGTGCCAGCAGCCTCAACGGACAGGGGCGCGAAGCTTTCTTT.

V and J are TRBV10-3 and TRBJ2-7, with 10 bases lining up with TRBD1. The V segment lost 4 bases and the J segment 0 bases; nucleotides outside the gene matches: 9. From germline, CDR1 is ENHRY and CDR2 SYGVKD. CDR3 length: 17 amino acids. The CDR3 nucleotides read TGTGCCATCAGTGGAGGACAGGGGGGGCAATACTCCTACGAGCAGTACTTC. The encoded protein is CAISGGQGGQYSYEQYF.

Note on this clone: The sample carries other DNA sequences with the same CDR3. V is TRBV7-2 and J is TRBJ2-7; the D call may be TRBD1 or TRBD2 (5 bases each). Germline values: CDR1 SGHTA, CDR2 FQGNSA. The CDR3 consists of 15 residues. V lost 1 base to trimming and J lost 1 base, with 11 bases between them. The CDR3 region is CASSLGGTGSYEQYF. The DNA for the CDR3 is TGTGCCAGCAGCTTAGGAGGGACGGGGTCCTACGAGCAGTACTTC. The full variable domain, rest sourced from reference TRBV7-2 and TRBJ2-7, is GAGVSQSPSNKVTEKGKDVELRCDPISGHTALYWYRQSLGQGLEFLIYFQGNSAPDKSGLPSDRFSAERTGGSVSTLTIQRTQQEDSAVYLCASSLGGTGSYEQYFGPGTRLTVT.

The chain combines TRBV28 with TRBJ1-2; D unclear. The CDR3 is 14 amino acids. V lost 3 bases, J lost 4 bases, and 12 bases lay in between. Germline V CDR1 and CDR2: MDHEN, SYDVKM. The CDR3 spells CASSFSQFSYGYTF. The CDR3 DNA is TGTGCCAGCAGTTTCTCCCAGTTTTCCTATGGCTACACCTTC.

This clone was detected ten times or more. Other DNA sequences of this sample code for an identical CDR3. The chain is built from TRBV4-1 and TRBJ2-3, with a tentative D call TRBD2 (6 bases). CDR1 is MGHRA and CDR2 is YSYEKL in the germline V gene. The CDR3 consists of 16 residues. Trimming took off 0 bases at V and 0 bases at J, with 10 bases between the two ends. The CDR3 region has the DNA TGCGCCAGCAGCCAAGATCCGGGGGTTAGCACAGATACGCAGTATTTT. Amino acid sequence: CASSQDPGVSTDTQYF.

V gene TRBV2 combines with J gene TRBJ2-2; TRBD1 is a possible D gene (5 bases). Trimming took 4 bases from V and 4 from J, leaving 7 bases between them. Germline V gene lookup returns CDR1 SNHLY and CDR2 FYNNEI. The CDR3 consists of 13 residues. CDR3 region: CASSGQPTGELFF. CDR3 bases: TGTGCCAGCAGTGGACAGCCCACCGGGGAGCTGTTTTTT.

Comments on this clone: This specimen includes other DNA sequences encoding the same CDR3. This chain connects TRBV5-1 to TRBJ2-5; TRBD2 aligns across 12 bases. The CDR3 spans 16 residues. The germline CDR1 and CDR2 sequences are SGHRS and YFSETQ. The junction had 2 bases not matched to a gene; V was cut back by 0 bases and J by 2 bases. CDR3 bases: TGCGCCAGCAGCTTGGGGCTAGCGGGAGGGCAAGAGACCCAGTACTTC. Its translation is CASSLGLAGGQETQYF.

Points on this clone: The sample holds other DNA sequences that translate to the same CDR3. The chain links TRBV5-1 to TRBJ2-5; 9 positions match TRBD1. Trimming cost V 5 bases and J 4 bases; bases outside gene matches: 9. This CDR3 contains 15 residues. Germline-derived CDR1 and CDR2 are SGHRS and YFSETQ. The DNA of the CDR3 is TGCGCCAGCAGTCTCGGAACAGGGGGCGGAGAGACCCAGTACTTC. Translated, it gives CASSLGTGGGETQYF.

This sequence joins TRBV7-9 and TRBJ1-1, with D unresolved. Trimming took off 6 bases at V and 4 bases at J, with 15 bases between the two ends. The germline gives CDR1 SEHNR, CDR2 FQNEAQ (reference sequence). The CDR3 sequence is 14 residues long. Here the CDR3 DNA reads TGTGCCAGCAGTCCAAGGTATATGAGCACTGAAGCTTTCTTT. Amino acid sequence: CASSPRYMSTEAFF.

J is TRBJ1-2 and V is TRBV4-2, with D hard to call. Trimming removed 1 base at V and 6 bases at J, with 9 bases between. CDR3 length: 13 amino acids. CDR1 LGHNA and CDR2 YNFKEQ come from the germline V gene. CDR3 residues: CASSQAEENGYTF. For the CDR3, the DNA is TGTGCCAGCAGCCAAGCCGAAGAGAATGGCTACACCTTC.

As concerns this clone: Other DNA sequences in the same sample also yield this CDR3. The chain is built from TRBV28 and TRBJ2-6; D is uncertain. V lost 6 bases to trimming and J lost 4 bases, with 7 bases between them. Germline CDR1 reads MDHEN; CDR2 reads SYDVKM. This CDR3 comprises 13 residues. Here the CDR3 DNA reads TGTGCCAGCAGCCTGTCCGGGGCCAACGTCCTGACTTTC. It translates to CASSLSGANVLTF.

The chain employs TRBV6-6 and TRBJ2-7; 12 bases agree with TRBD2. The germline gives CDR1 MNHNY, CDR2 SVGAGI (reference sequence). There are 15 residues in the CDR3. V shed 8 bases, J shed 5 bases, and the junction held 10 bases outside the gene matches. The CDR3 nucleotides are TGTGCCAGCGTAAAAATGACTAGCGGGGGCCACGAGCAGTACTTC. Translation: CASVKMTSGGHEQYF.

The genes are TRBV7-2 and TRBJ2-7; the match to TRBD2 covers 9 bases. Germline V gene sequence: CDR1 SGHTA, CDR2 FQGNSA. The CDR3 totals 17 residues. Unmatched junction bases numbered 14, after V lost 4 bases and J lost 4 bases. CDR3 DNA sequence: TGTGCCAGCAGCTCCGGAGGAGCGCGGGAGGGCCGGTACGAGCAGTACTTC. Translated, it gives CASSSGGAREGRYEQYF.

V and J are TRBV15 and TRBJ2-1; 7 bases map to TRBD1. The CDR3 runs 15 residues. Germline V CDR1 and CDR2: LNHNV, YYDKDF (reference sequence). The trim removed 5 bases at V and 0 bases at J, leaving 4 bases unmatched. The CDR3 loop reads CATSATGSSYNEQFF. CDR3 bases: TGTGCCACCAGCGCGACAGGGAGCTCCTACAATGAGCAGTTCTTC.

As concerns this clone: The same CDR3 can be traced to other DNA sequences in this sample. The rearrangement uses TRBV5-1 and TRBJ2-1, with D uncertain. The CDR3 is 14 residues long. CDR1 SGHRS and CDR2 YFSETQ come from the germline V gene. The V end was cut by 0 bases, the J end by 2 bases, with 6 bases between. CDR3 amino acids: CASSLDGTYNEQFF. The CDR3 DNA reads as TGCGCCAGCAGCTTGGATGGTACCTACAATGAGCAGTTCTTC.

This clone was recorded many times. The V call is TRBV6-1, the J call TRBJ1-6, with 9 nucleotides matching TRBD1. The V gene end was trimmed by 6 bases and the J gene end by 8 bases; junction bases not matched to a gene: 2. The germline V gene has CDR1 MNHNS and CDR2 SASEGT. The CDR3 is 13 amino acids. The CDR3 DNA sequence: TGTGCCAGCAGCCGGGACAGGGATTCACCCCTCCACTTT. This encodes CASSRDRDSPLHF.

With regard to this clone: The sample holds other DNA sequences that translate to the same CDR3. The CDR3 DNA reads as TGTGCCAGTAGGACTGGGGGGGGGAACACTGAAGCTTTCTTT. As protein: CASRTGGGNTEAFF. This chain uses TRBV19 with TRBJ1-1, with D possibly being TRBD1 (5 bases). The CDR3 contains 14 residues. CDR1 and CDR2 (germline): LNHDA, SQIVND (reference sequence). Trimming stripped 6 bases from V and 1 base from J, with 12 bases between.

The chain uses TRBV11-1 and TRBJ2-2; perhaps TRBD1 as D (6 bases). The CDR3 covers 15 residues. V was pared by 4 bases and J by 1 base, with 10 bases between. Germline CDR1 is SGHAT and CDR2 is FQDESV (reference sequence). The DNA for the CDR3 is TGTGCCAGCAGCTCAGGGGCAGGGAACACCGGGGAGCTGTTTTTT. It translates to CASSSGAGNTGELFF.

The CDR3 bases are TGTGCCATCAGTGAGTCTTATTGGGACAGGGCTGAACCAGCTTTCTTT. It codes for CAISESYWDRAEPAFF. V gene TRBV10-3 combines with J gene TRBJ1-1, with 9 bases aligning to TRBD1. CDR3 size: 16 residues. Trimming took 0 bases from V and 10 from J; bases not matched to a gene: 12. Germline V gene data show CDR1 as ENHRY and CDR2 as SYGVKD.

The chain links TRBV5-4 to TRBJ1-2, with TRBD1 as a possible D gene (5 bases). Trimming left V 3 bases short and J 5 bases short, with 17 bases between. CDR3 length equals 15 residues. Germline V gene sequence: CDR1 SGHNT, CDR2 YYREEE (reference sequence). The CDR3 DNA reads TGTGCCAGCAGCTCGAACTTGATTGGGGGGTATGGCTACACCTTC. Encoded protein: CASSSNLIGGYGYTF.

V is TRBV6-5 and J is TRBJ1-1; possibly TRBD1 for D (5 bases). The CDR3 sequence is 15 residues long. Trimming pared 5 bases from V and 5 bases from J, leaving 18 bases between. The germline gives CDR1 MNHEY, CDR2 SVGAGI. The CDR3 region is CASSGRQLGRTEAFF. The CDR3 DNA reads TGTGCCAGCAGTGGTCGACAGCTTGGGAGGACTGAAGCTTTCTTT.

The rearrangement uses TRBV2 and TRBJ1-1; the D gene is possibly TRBD1 (6 bases). The CDR3 extends over 15 amino acids. Trimming cost V 4 bases and J 4 bases, with 16 bases left between them. Germline values: CDR1 SNHLY, CDR2 FYNNEI. CDR3 in DNA: TGTGCCAGCAGTGGCTCTCAGGGGAGAGGCACTGAAGCTTTCTTT. Translation gives CASSGSQGRGTEAFF.

This chain connects TRBV19 to TRBJ1-2; D is ambiguous. Trimming left V 8 bases short and J 1 base short, with 2 bases between. The CDR3 runs 10 residues. In germline, CDR1 is LNHDA, CDR2 SQIVND (reference sequence). The CDR3 region is CASFNYGYTF. In DNA form, the CDR3 reads TGTGCCAGTTTTAACTATGGCTACACCTTC.

This clone showed up just a few times. The same CDR3 arises from other DNA sequences in this sample as well. The genes are TRBV6-5 and TRBJ2-2; 7 bases align to TRBD1. This CDR3 spans 15 amino acids. V was clipped by 7 bases and J by 2 bases; unmatched bases: 7. Germline V gene data show CDR1 as MNHEY and CDR2 as SVGAGI. The CDR3 DNA follows: TGTGCCAGCACCCCCGGGACAGCCAACACCGGGGAGCTGTTTTTT. This sequence encodes CASTPGTANTGELFF.

The chain recombines TRBV27 with TRBJ2-7; D is ambiguous. The germline V and J ends were trimmed by 4 bases and 0 bases, with 7 bases remaining between them. The CDR3 runs 13 residues. Germline CDR1 and CDR2: MNHEY and SMNVEV (reference sequence). The chain's CDR3 is CASSSGPSYEQYF. The CDR3 nucleotides are TGTGCCAGCAGTTCAGGCCCCTCCTACGAGCAGTACTTC.

This chain connects TRBV14 to TRBJ2-7; a weak D match, TRBD2 (5 bases). The CDR3 runs 13 residues. Trimming left V 6 bases short and J 2 bases short, with 11 bases between. The germline gives CDR1 SGHDN, CDR2 FVKESK. CDR3 sequence (DNA): TGTGCCAGCAGTCGTAGCGTAACCTACGAGCAGTACTTC. Translated, it gives CASSRSVTYEQYF.

The genes are TRBV4-1 and TRBJ2-3; 10 nucleotides line up with TRBD2. V trimming: 0 bases; J trimming: 5 bases; junction bases outside the gene matches: 5. There are 16 residues in the CDR3. Germline-derived CDR1 and CDR2 are MGHRA and YSYEKL. The CDR3 spells CASSQDQRGGRDTQYF. The CDR3 DNA reads as TGCGCCAGCAGCCAAGACCAGCGGGGGGGCAGAGATACGCAGTATTTT.